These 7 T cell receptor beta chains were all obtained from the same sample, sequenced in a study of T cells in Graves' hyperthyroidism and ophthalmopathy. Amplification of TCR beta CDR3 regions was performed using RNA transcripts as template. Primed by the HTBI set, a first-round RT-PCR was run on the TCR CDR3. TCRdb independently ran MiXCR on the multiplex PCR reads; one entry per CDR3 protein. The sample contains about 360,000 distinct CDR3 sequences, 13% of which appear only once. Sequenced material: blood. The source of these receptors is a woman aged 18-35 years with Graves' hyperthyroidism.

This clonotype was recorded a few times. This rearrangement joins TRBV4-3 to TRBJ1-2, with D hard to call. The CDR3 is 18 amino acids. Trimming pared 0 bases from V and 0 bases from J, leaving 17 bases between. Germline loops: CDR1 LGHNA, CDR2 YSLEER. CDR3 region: CASSQDPGYPGSNYGYTF. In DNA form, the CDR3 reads TGCGCCAGCAGCCAAGATCCGGGATACCCGGGATCTAACTATGGCTACACCTTC.

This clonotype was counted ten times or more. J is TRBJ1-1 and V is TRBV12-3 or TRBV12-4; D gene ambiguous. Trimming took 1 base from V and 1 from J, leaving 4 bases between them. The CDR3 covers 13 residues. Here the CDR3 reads CASSLEQNTEAFF. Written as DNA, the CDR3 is TGTGCCAGCAGTTTAGAACAGAACACTGAAGCTTTCTTT.

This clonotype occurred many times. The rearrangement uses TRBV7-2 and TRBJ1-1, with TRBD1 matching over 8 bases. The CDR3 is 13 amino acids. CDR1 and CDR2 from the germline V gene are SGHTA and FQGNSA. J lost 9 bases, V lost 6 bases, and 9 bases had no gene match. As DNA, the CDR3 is TGTGCCAGCAGGTCTCCAGGGGGCGCGAAAGCTTTCTTT. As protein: CASRSPGGAKAFF.

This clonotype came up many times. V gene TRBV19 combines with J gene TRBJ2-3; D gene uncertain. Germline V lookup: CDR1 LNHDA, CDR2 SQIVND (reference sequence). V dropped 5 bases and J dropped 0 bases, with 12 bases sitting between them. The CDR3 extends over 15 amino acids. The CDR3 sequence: CASSPSGISTDTQYF. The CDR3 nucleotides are TGTGCCAGTAGTCCCTCTGGGATCAGCACAGATACGCAGTATTTT.

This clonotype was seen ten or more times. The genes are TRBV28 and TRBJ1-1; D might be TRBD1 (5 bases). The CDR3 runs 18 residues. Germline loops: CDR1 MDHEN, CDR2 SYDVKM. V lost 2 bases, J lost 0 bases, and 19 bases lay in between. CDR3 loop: CASSLAAGGGRMNTEAFF. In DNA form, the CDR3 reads TGTGCCAGCAGTTTAGCTGCGGGCGGGGGACGGATGAACACTGAAGCTTTCTTT.

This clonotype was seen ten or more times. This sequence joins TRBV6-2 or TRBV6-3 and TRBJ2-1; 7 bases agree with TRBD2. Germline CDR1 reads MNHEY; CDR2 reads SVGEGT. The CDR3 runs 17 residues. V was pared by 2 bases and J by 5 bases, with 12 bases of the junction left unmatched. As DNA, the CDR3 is TGTGCCAGCAGTTACCATAAAAAGGCTAGCGGCAACAATGAGCAGTTCTTC. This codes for CASSYHKKASGNNEQFF.

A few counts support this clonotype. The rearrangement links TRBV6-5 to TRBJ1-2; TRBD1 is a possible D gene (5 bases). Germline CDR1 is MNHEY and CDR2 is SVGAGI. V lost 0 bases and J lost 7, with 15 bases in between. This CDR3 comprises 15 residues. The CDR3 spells CASSYSNGGAGGYTF. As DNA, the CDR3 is TGTGCCAGCAGTTACTCAAACGGAGGGGCTGGTGGCTACACCTTC.